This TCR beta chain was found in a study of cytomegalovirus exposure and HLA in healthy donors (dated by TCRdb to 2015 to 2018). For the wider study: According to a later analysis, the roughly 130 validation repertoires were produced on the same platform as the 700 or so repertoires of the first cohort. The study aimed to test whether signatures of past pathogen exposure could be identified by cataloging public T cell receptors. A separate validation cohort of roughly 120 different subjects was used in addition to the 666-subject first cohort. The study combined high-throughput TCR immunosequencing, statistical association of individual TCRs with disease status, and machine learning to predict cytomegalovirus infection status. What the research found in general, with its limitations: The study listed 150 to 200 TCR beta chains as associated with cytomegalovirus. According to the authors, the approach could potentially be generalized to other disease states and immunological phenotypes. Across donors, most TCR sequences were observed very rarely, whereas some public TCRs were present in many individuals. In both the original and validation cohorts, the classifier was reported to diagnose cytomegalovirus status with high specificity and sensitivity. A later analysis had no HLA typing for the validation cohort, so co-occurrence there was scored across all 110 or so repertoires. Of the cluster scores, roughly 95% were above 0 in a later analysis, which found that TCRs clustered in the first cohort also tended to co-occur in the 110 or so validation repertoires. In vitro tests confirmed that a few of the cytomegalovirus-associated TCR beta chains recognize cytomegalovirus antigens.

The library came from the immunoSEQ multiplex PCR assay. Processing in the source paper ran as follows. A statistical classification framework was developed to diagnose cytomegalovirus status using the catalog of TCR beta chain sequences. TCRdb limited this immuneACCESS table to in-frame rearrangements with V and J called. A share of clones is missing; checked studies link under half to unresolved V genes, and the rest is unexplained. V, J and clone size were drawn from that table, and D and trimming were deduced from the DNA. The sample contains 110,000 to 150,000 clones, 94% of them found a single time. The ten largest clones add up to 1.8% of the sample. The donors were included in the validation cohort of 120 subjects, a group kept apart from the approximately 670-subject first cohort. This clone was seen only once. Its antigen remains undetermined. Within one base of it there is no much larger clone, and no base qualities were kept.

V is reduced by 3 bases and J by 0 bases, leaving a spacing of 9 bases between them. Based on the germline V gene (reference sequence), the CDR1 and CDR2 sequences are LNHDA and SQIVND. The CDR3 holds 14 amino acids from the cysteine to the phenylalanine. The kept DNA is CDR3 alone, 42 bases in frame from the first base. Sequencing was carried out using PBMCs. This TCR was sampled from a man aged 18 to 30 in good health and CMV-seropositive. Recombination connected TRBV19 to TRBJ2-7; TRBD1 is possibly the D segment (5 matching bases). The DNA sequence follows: TGTGCCAGTAGTATGGGGCCGGGCTCCTACGAGCAGTACTTC. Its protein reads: CASSMGPGSYEQYF.